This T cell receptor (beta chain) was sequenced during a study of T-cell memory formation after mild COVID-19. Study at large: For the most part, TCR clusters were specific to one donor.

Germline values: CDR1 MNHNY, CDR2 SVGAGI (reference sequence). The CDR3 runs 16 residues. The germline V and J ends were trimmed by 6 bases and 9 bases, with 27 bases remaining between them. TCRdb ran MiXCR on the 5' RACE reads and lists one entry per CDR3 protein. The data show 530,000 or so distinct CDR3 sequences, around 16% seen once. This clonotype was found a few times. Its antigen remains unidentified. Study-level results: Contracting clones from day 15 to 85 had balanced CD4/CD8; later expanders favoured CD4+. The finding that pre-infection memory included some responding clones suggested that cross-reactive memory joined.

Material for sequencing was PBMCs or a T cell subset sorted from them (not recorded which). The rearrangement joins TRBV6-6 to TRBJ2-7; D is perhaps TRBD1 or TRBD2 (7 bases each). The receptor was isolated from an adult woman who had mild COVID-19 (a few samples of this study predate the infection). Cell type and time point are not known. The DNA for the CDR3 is TGTGCCAGCAGAGGGGGCGGGAGTGCTCTTGGCGAGGGGCAGTACTTC. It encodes CASRGGGSALGEGQYF.